This T cell receptor (beta chain) originates from a study of glioma-infiltrating T cells. This clonotype showed up many times. Using RNA template, CDR3s of TCR alpha and beta were amplified with iRepertoire arm-PCR. TCRdb fed the multiplex PCR reads into MiXCR, producing one record per CDR3 protein. The table shows some 85,000 distinct CDR3 sequences, with about 23% occurring only once. Germline V gene sequence: CDR1 SGHTA, CDR2 FQGNSA. Trimming took 5 bases from V and 5 from J; bases not matched to a gene: 5. The CDR3 covers 14 residues. The sample comprised glioma tissue, nonneoplastic brain tissue, or PBMCs (not recorded which). This receptor was identified in a human donor with low-grade glioma or glioblastoma, undergoing nonglioma brain surgery, or in good health (not recorded which). The J gene is TRBJ2-2, the V gene TRBV7-2; 7 positions agree with TRBD1. The CDR3 DNA is TGTGCCAGCAGCATCCAACAGGGGACCGGGGAGCTGTTTTTT. Translating gives CASSIQQGTGELFF.